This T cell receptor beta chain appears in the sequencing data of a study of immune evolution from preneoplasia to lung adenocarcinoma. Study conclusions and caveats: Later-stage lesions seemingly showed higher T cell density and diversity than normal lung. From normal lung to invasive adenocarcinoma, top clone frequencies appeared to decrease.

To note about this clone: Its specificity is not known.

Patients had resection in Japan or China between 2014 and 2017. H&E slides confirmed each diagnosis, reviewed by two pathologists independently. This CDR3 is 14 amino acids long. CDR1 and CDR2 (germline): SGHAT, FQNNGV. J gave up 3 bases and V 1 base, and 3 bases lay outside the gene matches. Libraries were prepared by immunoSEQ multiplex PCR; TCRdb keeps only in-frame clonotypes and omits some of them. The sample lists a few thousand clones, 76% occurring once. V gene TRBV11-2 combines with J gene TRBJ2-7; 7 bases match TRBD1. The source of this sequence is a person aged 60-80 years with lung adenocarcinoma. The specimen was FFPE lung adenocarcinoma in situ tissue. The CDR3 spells CASSLGPGGYEQYF. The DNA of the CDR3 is TGTGCCAGCAGCTTAGGTCCAGGGGGCTACGAGCAGTACTTC.